One sample yielded the 8 T cell receptor beta chains listed below, sequenced in a study of cytotoxic CD8 clonotypes in ibrutinib-treated CLL. Clones were sequenced by immunoSEQ multiplex PCR, and TCRdb holds only the in-frame ones, with some missing. The sample lists 300,000 to 400,000 clones; roughly two thirds were seen once. Material: PBMCs, obtained after 36 months of ibrutinib treatment. The receptors come from a human donor with chronic lymphocytic leukemia.

The V and J genes are TRBV2 and TRBJ2-1; 10 bases map to TRBD2. The junction had 4 bases not matched to a gene; V was cut back by 5 bases and J by 6 bases. Looked up from germline, CDR1 is SNHLY and CDR2 is FYNNEI. This CDR3 region has 14 residues. CDR3 in amino acids: CASSPGLARNEQFF. CDR3 bases: TGTGCCAGCAGTCCGGGACTAGCGCGCAATGAGCAGTTCTTC.

This clone was found a few times. V is TRBV19 and J is TRBJ2-2; D remains unclear. Trimming left V 7 bases short and J 7 bases short, with 7 bases between. CDR3 length: 11 amino acids. Germline V lookup: CDR1 LNHDA, CDR2 SQIVND (reference sequence). The DNA for the CDR3 is TGTGCCAGTACCCCAGGCGGGGAGCTGTTTTTT. It is translated as CASTPGGELFF. The full variable domain, completed using reference TRBV19 and TRBJ2-2, is DGGITQSPKYLFRKEGQNVTLSCEQNLNHDAMYWYRQDPGQGLRLIYYSQIVNDFQKGDIAEGYSVSREKKESFPLTVTSAQKNPTAFYLCASTPGGELFFGEGSRLTVL.

The genes are TRBV7-9 and TRBJ1-4; D remains unclear. The V and J ends lost 3 bases and 7 bases respectively, with 12 bases between them. Germline CDR1 and CDR2: SEHNR and FQNEAQ (reference sequence). The CDR3 extends over 14 amino acids. For the CDR3, the DNA is TGTGCCAGCAGCTTTTACAGCGGTTCTGAAAAACTGTTTTTT. This gives the protein CASSFYSGSEKLFF. Variable domain in full (rest from reference TRBV7-9 and TRBJ1-4): DTGVSQNPRHKITKRGQNVTFRCDPISEHNRLYWYRQTLGQGPEFLTYFQNEAQLEKSRLLSDRFSAERPKGSFSTLEIQRTEQGDSAMYLCASSFYSGSEKLFFGSGTQLSVL.

This clone has a handful of counts. The rearrangement links TRBV9 to TRBJ1-1, with unresolved D. The germline V gene encodes CDR1 SGDLS and CDR2 YYNGEE. The V and J ends lost 0 bases and 4 bases respectively, with 10 bases between them. The CDR3 extends over 14 amino acids. CDR3 in DNA: TGTGCCAGCAGCGTAGCCCCTACGACCACTGAAGCTTTCTTT. Its protein product is CASSVAPTTTEAFF.

The CDR3 coding sequence is TGTGCCAGCAGCTTAGGACCGAGGCAGCCCCAGCATTTT. It codes for CASSLGPRQPQHF. The J gene is TRBJ1-5, the V gene TRBV5-6; D is ambiguous. CDR3 length: 13 amino acids. In germline, CDR1 is SGHDT, CDR2 YYEEEE. V shed 2 bases and J shed 7 bases, with 10 bases lying between them.

The V and J genes are TRBV4-2 and TRBJ2-1, with TRBD2 identical over 12 bases. Germline trimming cut 1 base from V and 5 bases from J; bases unmatched to any gene: 6. The CDR3 covers 17 residues. Germline values: CDR1 LGHNA, CDR2 YNFKEQ. The CDR3 bases are TGTGCCAGCAGCCAAGTTTGGCTAGCGGGGGGGGACAATGAGCAGTTCTTC. It codes for CASSQVWLAGGDNEQFF.

The rearrangement links TRBV7-9 to TRBJ2-5; D is unresolved. Germline V lookup: CDR1 SEHNR, CDR2 FQNEAQ (reference sequence). The CDR3 loop spans 16 amino acids. With 4 bases removed from V and 1 base from J, the gap between germline ends came to 16 bases. This CDR3 reads CASSSPRPMLQETQYF. CDR3 nucleotide sequence: TGTGCCAGCAGCTCCCCGCGGCCTATGCTCCAAGAGACCCAGTACTTC.

This clone was seen a handful of times. The V call is TRBV18, the J call TRBJ1-4, with 7 bases lining up with TRBD1. With V trimmed by 1 base and J by 7 bases, 6 bases remained unmatched. CDR3 size: 15 residues. The germline CDR1 and CDR2 sequences are KGHSH and LQKENI. This CDR3 reads CASSPLPTGTEKLFF. The CDR3 coding sequence is TGTGCCAGCTCACCACTCCCGACAGGGACTGAAAAACTGTTTTTT.